A single T cell receptor (beta chain) is shown here with its context. The antigen is unknown. Primed by a sample-barcoded 5' primer and a J-beta primer mix, a second PCR proceeded for 7 to 11 cycles. TCRdb analysed the 5' RACE reads with MiXCR anew, one entry per CDR3 protein. The data hold 1.2 million to 1.5 million distinct CDR3 sequences, with roughly 60% observed a single time. Germline-derived CDR1 and CDR2 are MNHEY and SMNVEV (reference sequence). The CDR3 spans 15 residues. J was trimmed by 5 bases and V by 3 bases; bases with no gene match: 9. This sample was included in a study of blood T cells in healthy people across ages. General study points: Long-lived donors exceeded aged donors in naive CD4+ cells and diversity. In the absence of known donor CMV status, changes in expanded clonotypes were possibly confounded.

The extraction recovered at least 6 micrograms of total RNA per sample. The chain has TRBV27 and TRBJ1-1; 7 nucleotides line up with TRBD1. Sequenced sample: blood. The receptor was isolated from a man between 18 and 29 years old in good health. CDR3 in DNA: TGTGCCAGCAGTTTTGTCGGCAGGGGGGAGACTGAAGCTTTCTTT. Its translation is CASSFVGRGETEAFF.